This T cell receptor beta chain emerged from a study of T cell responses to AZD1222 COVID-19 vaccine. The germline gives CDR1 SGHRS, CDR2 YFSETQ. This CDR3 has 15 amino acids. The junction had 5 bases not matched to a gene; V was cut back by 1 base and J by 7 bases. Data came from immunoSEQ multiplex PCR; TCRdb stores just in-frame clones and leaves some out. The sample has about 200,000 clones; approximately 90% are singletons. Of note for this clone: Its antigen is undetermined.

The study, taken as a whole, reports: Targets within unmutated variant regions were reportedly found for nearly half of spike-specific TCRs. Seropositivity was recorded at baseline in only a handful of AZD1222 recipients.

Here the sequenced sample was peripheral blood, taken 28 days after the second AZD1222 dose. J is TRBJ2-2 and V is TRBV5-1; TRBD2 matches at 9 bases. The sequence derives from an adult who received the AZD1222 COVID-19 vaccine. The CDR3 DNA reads TGCGCCAGCAGCTTGATAGCGGGAGTCGTCGGGGAGCTGTTTTTT. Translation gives CASSLIAGVVGELFF.